Below are 20 T cell receptor beta chains sequenced from a single sample in a study of PD-1 blockade in classical Hodgkin lymphoma. Clones were read by immunoSEQ multiplex PCR, and TCRdb kept only the in-frame ones, dropping some. The sample carries roughly 28,000 clones, 65% to 75% recorded once. Every patient relapsed after autologous stem cell transplantation, and brentuximab vedotin exposure varied. Sequencing used peripheral blood mononuclear cells (PBMCs), obtained before the second cycle of nivolumab. These receptors originate from a human donor with classical Hodgkin lymphoma.

CDR3 protein: CASSLVGSGGLGGEQFF. In DNA form, the CDR3 reads TGTGCCAGCAGCTTAGTCGGTAGCGGGGGGCTGGGCGGTGAGCAGTTCTTC. This rearrangement joins TRBV7-6 to TRBJ2-1, with 10 bases that match TRBD2. The CDR3 contains 17 residues. Germline values: CDR1 SGHVS, CDR2 FNYEAQ. After removal of 1 base from V and 9 bases from J, the junction contained 12 bases not matched to a gene.

This chain joins TRBV9 and TRBJ2-5; D is possibly TRBD2 (6 bases). The CDR3 is 14 residues long. Germline V gives CDR1 SGDLS, CDR2 YYNGEE. V gave up 0 bases and J gave up 5 bases, with 11 bases separating them. The CDR3 sequence is CASSVVELAETQYF. CDR3 bases: TGTGCCAGCAGCGTAGTGGAACTAGCCGAGACCCAGTACTTC.

This clone was detected many times. V gene TRBV18 combines with J gene TRBJ1-1, with a weak D call TRBD1 (5 bases). This CDR3 spans 13 amino acids. With 5 bases removed from V and 5 bases from J, the gap between germline ends came to 12 bases. Germline V gene data show CDR1 as KGHSH and CDR2 as LQKENI. This chain's CDR3 is CASSMGLGTEAFF. Written as DNA, the CDR3 is TGTGCCAGCTCAATGGGGCTGGGGACTGAAGCTTTCTTT.

The sample holds one count of this clone. This chain connects TRBV28 to TRBJ2-7; D uncertain. Trimming pared 4 bases from V and 0 bases from J, leaving 13 bases between. The CDR3 contains 15 residues. CDR1 and CDR2 from the germline V gene are MDHEN and SYDVKM. Here the CDR3 DNA reads TGTGCCAGCAGTTCTCTCCCACGGAGCTCCTACGAGCAGTACTTC. Its protein product is CASSSLPRSSYEQYF.

J is TRBJ1-6 and V is TRBV19, with unresolved D. The CDR3 covers 18 residues. CDR1 is LNHDA, CDR2 SQIVND, per germline (reference sequence). V lost 3 bases to trimming and J lost 6 bases, with 21 bases between them. The CDR3 DNA reads as TGTGCCAGTAGTATTGTCGGAGGAGACCTAATGTCTAATTCACCCCTCCACTTT. It is translated as CASSIVGGDLMSNSPLHF.

This rearrangement joins TRBV7-2 to TRBJ1-5; the D is unclear. V gave up 1 base and J gave up 5 bases, with 15 bases separating them. The CDR3 is made up of 16 amino acids. The germline CDR1 and CDR2 sequences are SGHTA and FQGNSA. The DNA for the CDR3 is TGTGCCAGCAGCTTAGTCGGTCCGAGCAAGGATCAGCCCCAGCATTTT. This gives the protein CASSLVGPSKDQPQHF. Using reference TRBV7-2 and TRBJ1-5 for the parts outside the CDR3, the full variable domain is GAGVSQSPSNKVTEKGKDVELRCDPISGHTALYWYRQSLGQGLEFLIYFQGNSAPDKSGLPSDRFSAERTGGSVSTLTIQRTQQEDSAVYLCASSLVGPSKDQPQHFGDGTRLSIL.

This clone was seen just once. This sequence joins TRBV19 and TRBJ2-2, with 12 nucleotides matching TRBD1. Germline V gives CDR1 LNHDA, CDR2 SQIVND (reference sequence). The CDR3 extends over 17 amino acids. Trimming took 5 bases from V and 5 from J; bases not matched to a gene: 9. CDR3 in DNA: TGTGCCAGTAGTGTTTATCCGGGACAGGGGGCGACCGGGGAGCTGTTTTTT. Translated: CASSVYPGQGATGELFF.

The V and J genes are TRBV4-1 and TRBJ1-5, with D possibly being TRBD1 (6 bases). The germline V gene has CDR1 MGHRA and CDR2 YSYEKL. Trimming shortened V by 1 base and J by 11 bases, and 12 bases separated the two germline ends. The CDR3 runs to 13 residues. As DNA, the CDR3 is TGCGCCAGCAGCCAAGGGACAGAAGAATCCCAGCATTTT. Its protein is CASSQGTEESQHF.

The chain recombines TRBV6-5 with TRBJ2-5; D ambiguous. V shed 2 bases and J shed 5 bases, with 3 bases lying between them. CDR3 size: 11 residues. Per germline, CDR1 MNHEY and CDR2 SVGAGI. For the CDR3, the DNA is TGTGCCAGCAGTTACGGTGAGACCCAGTACTTC. This encodes CASSYGETQYF.

This chain connects TRBV5-1 to TRBJ2-3; D is undetermined. The CDR3 consists of 11 residues. Germline CDR1 and CDR2: SGHRS and YFSETQ. Trimming pared 4 bases from V and 2 bases from J, leaving 2 bases between. The chain's CDR3 is CASSNTDTQYF. CDR3 DNA: TGCGCCAGCAGCAACACAGATACGCAGTATTTT.

The genes are TRBV5-1 and TRBJ2-1; D is undetermined. V was trimmed by 0 bases and J by 0 bases, leaving 13 bases between them. The CDR3 contains 17 residues. Germline V gene sequence: CDR1 SGHRS, CDR2 YFSETQ. CDR3 coding DNA: TGCGCCAGCAGCTTGGTGGGTCAGCGAAGCTCCTACAATGAGCAGTTCTTC. It is translated as CASSLVGQRSSYNEQFF.

The chain employs TRBV4-2 and TRBJ2-3, with no clear D. Trimming left V 1 base short and J 0 bases short, with 11 bases between. This CDR3 spans 16 amino acids. Germline V gives CDR1 LGHNA, CDR2 YNFKEQ. The CDR3 region has the DNA TGTGCCAGCAGCCAAGGTAGCAAGACTAGCACAGATACGCAGTATTTT. This sequence encodes CASSQGSKTSTDTQYF.

The chain has TRBV28 and TRBJ2-6, with D possibly being TRBD2 (5 bases). Looked up from germline, CDR1 is MDHEN and CDR2 is SYDVKM. V lost 4 bases, J lost 2 bases, and 6 bases lay in between. This CDR3 contains 14 residues. The CDR3 DNA is TGTGCCAGCAGTTCCGGGACTGGGGCCAACGTCCTGACTTTC. This gives the protein CASSSGTGANVLTF.

The CDR3 DNA reads as TGTGCCAGCAACTTATTCAGAACCCAGCAGTACGTC. As protein: CASNLFRTQQYV. The J gene is TRBJ2-7, the V gene TRBV5-3; no clear D gene. TRBV5-3 carries the ORF label, with uncertain function. V lost 8 bases, J lost 8 bases, and 17 bases lay in between. This CDR3 is built from 12 residues.

CDR3 amino acids: CASNWETQYF. The CDR3, as DNA: TGTGCCAGCAACTGGGAGACCCAGTACTTC. V is TRBV6-1 and J is TRBJ2-5; D is ambiguous. This CDR3 comprises 10 residues. Trimming removed 7 bases from V and 5 bases from J, with 5 bases in between. Germline V CDR1 and CDR2: MNHNS, SASEGT.

This sequence joins TRBV29-1 and TRBJ2-1; D is possibly TRBD1 or TRBD2 (5 bases each). The CDR3 has 13 amino acids. CDR1 SQVTM and CDR2 ANQGSEA come from the germline V gene. Trimming shortened V by 1 base and J by 12 bases, and 16 bases separated the two germline ends. The chain's CDR3 is CSVEVKETGRQFF. The CDR3 nucleotides read TGCAGCGTTGAAGTCAAGGAGACGGGACGGCAGTTCTTC.

The V and J genes are TRBV6-1 and TRBJ2-7; TRBD2 matches at 9 bases. V lost 9 bases, J lost 2 bases, and 8 bases stayed unmatched. Germline CDR1 reads MNHNS; CDR2 reads SASEGT. The CDR3 spans 14 residues. The CDR3 DNA is TGTGCCAGTTCACGAGCGGGGGGACCCTACGAGCAGTACGTC. Amino acid sequence: CASSRAGGPYEQYV.

This clone appeared a few times. The V call is TRBV27, the J call TRBJ1-6; 10 nucleotides align to TRBD1. Germline CDR1 MNHEY, CDR2 SMNVEV (reference sequence). There are 16 residues in the CDR3. J was trimmed by 7 bases and V by 6 bases; bases with no gene match: 9. In DNA, the CDR3 is TGTGCCAGCAGGGTCCCGGGACAGGGGAAGAATTCACCCCTCCACTTT. Translating it yields CASRVPGQGKNSPLHF.

V is TRBV1 and J is TRBJ2-5; the D call in the table, TRBD2, was not verified against the DNA. TRBV1 counts as a pseudogene. The CDR3 consists of 20 residues. The CDR3, as DNA: TGCACCAGCAGCCAGGGGACCGGGGACTACAGGGCTCATTTTCAAGAGACCCAGTACTTC. It codes for CTSSQGTGDYRAHFQETQYF.

V is TRBV4-3 and J is TRBJ2-1; D is uncertain. Germline CDR1 is LGHNA and CDR2 is YSLEER. V lost 2 bases and J 0 bases, leaving 8 bases between the germline ends. This CDR3 has 15 residues. The CDR3 DNA is TGCGCCAGCAGCCAAAGCACTTACTCCTACAATGAGCAGTTCTTC. It encodes CASSQSTYSYNEQFF.